This T cell receptor (beta chain) was identified in a study of Graves' ophthalmopathy and Graves' hyperthyroidism. At the level of the study: Specimen type is peripheral blood, obtained at initial diagnosis before any treatment. Study-wide points: Most thyroid clonotypes with frequency above 0.001 were detected in blood too.

This clonotype has a count of ten or more. Its target is unknown. The authors isolated PBMCs from around 9.8 ml of fresh peripheral blood. The authors amplified TCR beta CDR3 regions, and they did so from RNA transcripts for repertoire sequencing. The first round was an RT-PCR with HTBI primers, and the second round was a multiplex PCR. TCRdb used MiXCR to reprocess the multiplex PCR reads, holding one entry per CDR3 protein. The sample yields around 600,000 distinct CDR3 sequences, roughly two fifths seen once. Trimming removed 4 bases from V and 4 bases from J, with 13 bases in between. CDR3 length equals 13 residues. Germline V lookup: CDR1 SQVTM, CDR2 ANQGSEA.

This sequence originates from an adult man with Graves' ophthalmopathy. The sequenced sample was peripheral blood. V gene TRBV29-1 combines with J gene TRBJ1-2; tentative D call: TRBD1 (6 bases). The CDR3 region is CSVARGPLYGYTF. DNA for the CDR3: TGCAGCGTTGCCAGGGGACCCCTCTATGGCTACACCTTC.